This T cell receptor (beta chain) stems from a study of blood T cell repertoires in COVID-19. Study-wide background: The origin of the acute and convalescent COVID-19 samples was the United States, Italy and Spain. From T cells, B-cell-depleted T cells, or PBMCs came the material, which was cDNA or gDNA.

Original analysis: The assay estimated nucleated cells by amplifying reference gene primers. The assay was immunoSEQ multiplex PCR, and TCRdb's table has in-frame clones only and misses some. The DNA gave D and trimming, while V, J and clone size come from that table. The data hold approximately 110,000 clones, with over 80% observed a single time. With 5 bases removed from V and 4 bases from J, the gap between germline ends came to 10 bases. Germline-derived CDR1 and CDR2 are SNHLY and FYNNEI. This CDR3 region has 13 residues. The sequenced sample was peripheral blood. This receptor was identified in a woman in her 70s with acute or convalescent COVID-19. The chain links TRBV2 to TRBJ2-3, with D possibly matching TRBD2 (5 bases). DNA for the CDR3: TGTGCCAGCAGTCTTGGACTGGCAGATACGCAGTATTTT. The encoded protein is CASSLGLADTQYF.